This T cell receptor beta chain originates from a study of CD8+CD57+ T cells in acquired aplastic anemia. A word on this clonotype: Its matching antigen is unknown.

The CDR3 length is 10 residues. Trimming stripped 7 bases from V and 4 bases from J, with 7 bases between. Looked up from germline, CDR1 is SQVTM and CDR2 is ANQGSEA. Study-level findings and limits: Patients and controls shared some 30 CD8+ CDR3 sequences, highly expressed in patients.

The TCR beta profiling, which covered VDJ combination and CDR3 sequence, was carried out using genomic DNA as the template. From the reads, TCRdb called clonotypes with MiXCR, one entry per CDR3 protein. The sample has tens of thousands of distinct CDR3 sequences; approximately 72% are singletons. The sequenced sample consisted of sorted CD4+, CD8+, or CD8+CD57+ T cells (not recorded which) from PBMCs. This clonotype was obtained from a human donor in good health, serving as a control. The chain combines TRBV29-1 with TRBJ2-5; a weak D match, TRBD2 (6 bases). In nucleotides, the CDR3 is TGCAGCGGGGGAGGAGAGACCCAGTACTTC. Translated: CSGGGETQYF.